A single sample gave rise to the 8 T cell receptor beta chains below, sequenced in a study of radiotherapy plus CTLA-4 blockade in lung cancer. Sequencing used immunoSEQ multiplex PCR; TCRdb keeps in-frame clones, though not all of them. The profile shows more than 95,000 clones, around 75% of them singletons. The sequencing here drew on peripheral blood, taken from a patient treated with radiotherapy plus ipilimumab. The receptors shown here come from a human donor with non-small cell lung cancer who had a partial response to radiotherapy plus ipilimumab.

This clone was seen once. V is TRBV5-1 and J is TRBJ2-5; 9 nucleotides agree with TRBD1. Germline V CDR1 and CDR2: SGHRS, YFSETQ. The trim removed 3 bases at V and 5 bases at J, leaving 5 bases unmatched. The CDR3 runs 14 residues. CDR3 coding DNA: TGCGCCAGCAGCTCCACAGGGGGCTGGGAGACCCAGTACTTC. Residues: CASSSTGGWETQYF.

This chain joins TRBV7-2 and TRBJ2-3; TRBD2 matches 8 bases. With 5 bases clipped from V and 1 base from J, the junction kept 8 bases outside the gene matches. There are 16 residues in the CDR3. CDR1 is SGHTA and CDR2 is FQGNSA in the germline V gene. CDR3: CASSPGLTSGTDTQYF. CDR3 bases: TGTGCCAGCAGCCCGGGCCTGACTAGCGGCACAGATACGCAGTATTTT.

The chain recombines TRBV9 with TRBJ2-7; 11 nucleotides agree with TRBD1. The CDR3 contains 14 residues. With V trimmed by 3 bases and J by 3 bases, 2 bases remained unmatched. Germline assignment: CDR1 SGDLS and CDR2 YYNGEE. Here the CDR3 reads CASSAGTGGYEQYF. CDR3 DNA: TGTGCCAGCAGCGCCGGGACAGGGGGCTACGAGCAGTACTTC.

The chain has TRBV5-5 and TRBJ2-7; TRBD1 matches 9 bases. Germline-derived CDR1 and CDR2 are SGHKS and YYEKEE (reference sequence). After removal of 6 bases from V and 4 bases from J, the junction contained 17 bases not matched to a gene. The length of the CDR3 is 17 residues. For the CDR3, the DNA is TGTGCCAGCACAAAATCCGGGACAGGGTGGGGTGTTTACGAGCAGTACTTC. Encoded protein: CASTKSGTGWGVYEQYF. The whole variable domain, remainder taken from reference TRBV5-5 and TRBJ2-7, is DAGVTQSPTHLIKTRGQQVTLRCSPISGHKSVSWYQQVLGQGPQFIFQYYEKEERGRGNFPDRFSARQFPNYSSELNVNALLLGDSALYLCASTKSGTGWGVYEQYFGPGTRLTVT.

The V and J genes are TRBV29-1 and TRBJ2-5; D uncertain. The CDR3 loop spans 12 amino acids. Germline V gene lookup returns CDR1 SQVTM and CDR2 ANQGSEA. With 4 bases removed from V and 1 base from J, the gap between germline ends came to 7 bases. The CDR3 spells CSVGPSQETQYF. The CDR3 DNA reads TGCAGCGTTGGGCCCTCCCAAGAGACCCAGTACTTC.

This sequence joins TRBV30 and TRBJ2-3, with 10 bases fitting TRBD1. Trimming at V came to 5 bases and at J to 0 bases, leaving 5 bases not matched to a gene. Germline CDR1 and CDR2: GTSNPN and SVGIG (reference sequence). The CDR3 loop spans 15 amino acids. CDR3 region: CAWGTGATSTDTQYF. The DNA of the CDR3 is TGTGCCTGGGGGACAGGGGCTACTAGCACAGATACGCAGTATTTT.

J is TRBJ2-1 and V is TRBV11-2, with 8 bases that match TRBD2. CDR3 length equals 15 residues. V shed 7 bases, J shed 8 bases, and the junction held 13 bases outside the gene matches. The V gene's germline CDR1 is SGHAT and CDR2 FQNNGV. The CDR3 DNA is TGTGCCAGCACCGGTGGGACTAGTTTTGGGCATGAGCAGTTCTTC. It specifies CASTGGTSFGHEQFF.

This clone has just one count. This chain uses TRBV2 with TRBJ1-1; 10 bases are shared with TRBD1. CDR1 is SNHLY and CDR2 is FYNNEI in the germline V gene. The CDR3 loop spans 15 amino acids. Trimming at V came to 1 base and at J to 6 bases, leaving 5 bases not matched to a gene. For the CDR3, the DNA is TGTGCCAGCAGTGAAGTGGGACAGGGGAGCGCTGAAGCTTTCTTT. Encoded protein: CASSEVGQGSAEAFF.